Listed below are T cell receptor beta chains from one sample, sequenced in a study of T-cell reconstitution after alpha-beta-depleted transplantation in children. In TCRdb, the PCR reads were re-called with MiXCR into one record per CDR3 protein. The table records about 610,000 distinct CDR3 sequences, about 11% of them present only once. The sample here was PBMCs from the stem cell graft donor, taken from the stem cell graft. Receptor source: a human donor who donated a stem cell graft to a child with acute myeloid leukemia. Both conserved end residues are part of each CDR3. D genes are given only for firm matches. Only some rows state a clone size, as once, few, many or a class for expanded clones.

length	size	D	V	J	CDR3	DNA
17	many	TRBD2	TRBV11-2	TRBJ2-3	CASSLEGASGTKIGQYF	TGTGCCAGCAGCTTAGAAGGCGCTAGCGGGACTAAGATAGGGCAGTATTTT
15	many	-	TRBV18	TRBJ2-1	CASSPQAAEAHEQFF	TGTGCCAGCTCACCACAAGCGGCGGAGGCTCATGAGCAGTTCTTC
15	few	TRBD1	TRBV30	TRBJ1-5	CAWSAGTGGDQPQHF	TGTGCCTGGAGTGCTGGGACAGGGGGCGATCAGCCCCAGCATTTT
16	few	TRBD2	TRBV15	TRBJ2-7	CATSRALSSGSDEQYF	TGTGCCACCAGCAGAGCCCTTTCTAGCGGGAGCGACGAGCAGTACTTC
12	-	TRBD2	TRBV30	TRBJ2-7	CAWSASGIEQYF	TGTGCCTGGAGTGCTAGCGGGATCGAGCAGTACTTC
13	-	-	TRBV29-1	TRBJ1-1	CSVDLNGNTEAFF	TGCAGCGTTGACCTAAACGGTAACACTGAAGCTTTCTTT
15	few	-	TRBV5-1	TRBJ2-7	CASSLVQASSYEQYF	TGCGCCAGCAGCTTGGTACAGGCGAGCTCCTACGAGCAGTACTTC
14	few	TRBD2	TRBV6-2/TRBV6-3	TRBJ2-1	CASKLAAAYNEQFF	TGTGCCAGCAAACTAGCGGCTGCCTACAATGAGCAGTTCTTC
13	few	TRBD2	TRBV20-1	TRBJ2-1	CSASLLAGDEQFF	TGCAGTGCTAGTCTGCTAGCGGGAGACGAGCAGTTCTTC
13	many	-	TRBV20-1	TRBJ2-5	CSARDLLGETQYF	TGCAGTGCTAGAGATCTCCTGGGGGAGACCCAGTACTTC
12	few	-	TRBV7-9	TRBJ2-5	CASSLVWQTQYF	TGTGCCAGCAGCTTAGTCTGGCAGACCCAGTACTTC
13	-	TRBD2	TRBV7-8	TRBJ2-7	CASTSGGSYEQYF	TGTGCCAGCACCTCTGGCGGGAGCTACGAGCAGTACTTC
17	few	TRBD1	TRBV7-3	TRBJ2-2	CASSQTPDRVDSGELFF	TGTGCCAGCAGCCAAACTCCGGACAGGGTTGATTCCGGGGAGCTGTTTTTT
14	few	TRBD2	TRBV12-3/TRBV12-4	TRBJ2-3	CASKLAGGRDTQYF	TGTGCCAGCAAACTAGCGGGAGGAAGGGATACGCAGTATTTT
18	many	-	TRBV15	TRBJ2-3	CATSRDPSGRTVTDTQYF	TGTGCCACCAGCAGAGACCCCAGTGGTCGAACGGTCACAGATACGCAGTATTTT
14	-	-	TRBV23-1	TRBJ1-4	CASSQIGGMKKLFF	TGCGCCAGCAGTCAGATAGGGGGAATGAAAAAACTGTTTTTT
15	many	-	TRBV9	TRBJ2-3	CASSVDPKVSDTQYF	TGTGCCAGCAGCGTAGACCCCAAGGTGTCAGATACGCAGTATTTT
15	few	TRBD2	TRBV6-2/TRBV6-3	TRBJ2-7	CASSYPSGIASEQYF	TGTGCCAGCAGTTACCCTAGCGGGATAGCCAGCGAGCAGTACTTC
17	many	-	TRBV28	TRBJ1-1	CASSSLTFTFGNTEAFF	TGTGCCAGCAGTTCCCTTACGTTTACCTTTGGGAACACTGAAGCTTTCTTT
18	few	TRBD2	TRBV12-3/TRBV12-4	TRBJ2-5	CASSPKGLAGGPRETQYF	TGTGCCAGCAGTCCTAAGGGACTAGCGGGAGGGCCCCGAGAGACCCAGTACTTC
15	few	-	TRBV24-1	TRBJ2-2	CATSDLRHLTGELFF	TGTGCCACCAGTGATTTGAGACACCTCACCGGGGAGCTGTTTTTT
18	few	TRBD2	TRBV11-1	TRBJ2-6	CASSFMGLDNSGANVLTF	TGTGCCAGCAGCTTCATGGGACTAGATAACTCTGGGGCCAACGTCCTGACTTTC
15	few	TRBD2	TRBV9	TRBJ2-5	CASSAPSGSRETQYF	TGTGCCAGCAGCGCTCCTAGCGGGAGTCGAGAGACCCAGTACTTC
13	many	-	TRBV3-1	TRBJ2-1	CASSHSGQLEQFF	TGTGCCAGCAGCCATTCGGGTCAGCTTGAGCAGTTCTTC
15	-	TRBD2	TRBV12-3/TRBV12-4	TRBJ2-7	CASSSLAGGPIEQYF	TGTGCCAGCAGTTCACTAGCGGGAGGGCCGATTGAGCAGTACTTC
14	-	TRBD1	TRBV29-1	TRBJ2-5	CSAEFTGGEETQYF	TGCAGCGCAGAGTTCACAGGGGGAGAAGAGACCCAGTACTTC
16	-	TRBD2	TRBV3-1	TRBJ2-1	CASSPPGTSLYNEQFF	TGTGCCAGCAGCCCCCCCGGGACTAGCCTCTACAATGAGCAGTTCTTC
15	-	TRBD1	TRBV9	TRBJ1-1	CASSIGQALNTEAFF	TGTGCCAGCAGCATCGGACAGGCCCTTAACACTGAAGCTTTCTTT
18	few	TRBD2	TRBV14	TRBJ2-7	CASSPWAVGLAVNYEQYF	TGTGCCAGCAGCCCATGGGCTGTTGGACTAGCGGTAAACTACGAGCAGTACTTC
14	few	TRBD2	TRBV4-3	TRBJ2-7	CASSQEAGGNEQYF	TGCGCCAGCAGCCAAGAGGCGGGAGGGAACGAGCAGTACTTC
17	many	-	TRBV5-1	TRBJ2-2	CASSLLGIASGTGELFF	TGCGCCAGCAGCTTGCTGGGGATAGCATCTGGTACCGGGGAGCTGTTTTTT
14	many	-	TRBV7-2	TRBJ2-2	CASSSEVGRPGLFF	TGTGCCAGCAGCTCCGAAGTCGGCAGACCAGGGCTGTTTTTT
14	-	TRBD1	TRBV2	TRBJ1-5	CTSSRGGQELPQHF	TGTACCAGCAGCCGAGGGGGACAGGAACTGCCCCAGCATTTT
17	-	-	TRBV5-1	TRBJ2-2	CASSSEPSTGRNGELFF	TGCGCCAGCAGCTCGGAGCCTTCGACAGGGAGGAACGGGGAGCTGTTTTTT
15	many	-	TRBV29-1	TRBJ2-7	CSVEVRRSSSYEQYF	TGCAGCGTTGAAGTGCGAAGGTCGAGCTCCTACGAGCAGTACTTC
14	-	-	TRBV7-2	TRBJ2-4	CASSLRPGQNIQYF	TGTGCCAGCAGCTTACGGCCAGGGCAAAACATTCAGTACTTC
16	-	TRBD2	TRBV7-8	TRBJ2-1	CASSLARAGGVPEQFF	TGTGCCAGCAGCTTAGCGAGGGCGGGAGGGGTTCCTGAGCAGTTCTTC
11	-	-	TRBV20-1	TRBJ2-7	CSARDRGMEYF	TGCAGTGCTAGAGACCGGGGTATGGAGTACTTC
12	once	-	TRBV7-9	TRBJ2-7	CASSLVAGEQYF	TGTGCCAGCAGCTTAGTCGCGGGCGAGCAGTACTTC
16	-	TRBD2	TRBV27	TRBJ2-1	CASSLLLAGDTDEQFF	TGTGCCAGCAGTTTACTTCTAGCGGGAGATACTGATGAGCAGTTCTTC
17	few	-	TRBV15	TRBJ2-1	CATSIMGRVGPYNEQFF	TGTGCCACCAGCATAATGGGCCGGGTGGGCCCTTACAATGAGCAGTTCTTC
13	few	TRBD2	TRBV7-9	TRBJ2-1	CASTDRGGNEQFF	TGTGCCAGCACCGACCGGGGAGGGAATGAGCAGTTCTTC